Listed here is a single TCR beta chain. Antigen: not known. Those who donated were healthy HIV-negative adults, with no recent acute infections or vaccinations reported. Donors were Caucasian adults residing in Nashville, Tennessee, USA. This specimen belongs to a study of shared clonotypes between healthy human individuals. Findings of the study overall: Tissues were not sampled, only blood, and their repertoires likely differ.

CDR1 is SGHVS and CDR2 is FQNEAQ in the germline V gene. Trimming cost V 5 bases and J 0 bases, with 10 bases left between them. The CDR3 extends over 14 amino acids. Each subset's genomic DNA was shared equally among a number of immunoSEQ plates. Assay used: immunoSEQ multiplex PCR; TCRdb lists only in-frame clones, some missing. This sample yields 400,000 to 600,000 clones, of which roughly 77% are seen a single time; approximately 13% belongs to the top ten. The chain uses TRBV7-8 and TRBJ1-2, with TRBD1 as a possible D gene (5 bases). The material sequenced was PBMCs. This receptor was obtained from a woman in her 40s in good health. Some clones in this sample may be carry-over from other donors' samples. CDR3 sequence (DNA): TGTGCCAGCAGCCCGGGACCTACTAACTATGGCTACACCTTC. This translates into CASSPGPTNYGYTF. Together with reference TRBV7-8 and TRBJ1-2, the CDR3 gives the full variable domain: GAGVSQSPRYKVAKRGQDVALRCDPISGHVSLFWYQQALGQGPEFLTYFQNEAQLDKSGLPSDRFFAERPEGSVSTLKIQRTQQEDSAVYLCASSPGPTNYGYTFGSGTRLTVV.